The T cell receptor (beta chain) described here comes from a study of T cell repertoires in cytomegalovirus infection. A note on this clonotype: Antigen unknown.

TCRdb processed the reads anew with MiXCR; each CDR3 protein has one entry. The sample has under 350,000 distinct CDR3 sequences, around 20% seen once; the top ten hold about 21%. This CDR3 is built from 17 residues. Per germline, CDR1 SGHTA and CDR2 FQGTGA. V was pared by 1 base and J by 6 bases, with 7 bases of the junction left unmatched. The V call is TRBV7-3, the J call TRBJ2-3; 13 bases map to TRBD2. This TCR came from a human donor in good health (CMV status not recorded). Some clones in this sample may be carry-over from other donors' samples. This sample comprised cultured PBMCs, obtained from culture after CMV antigen stimulation. This CDR3 is CASSLIGTSGKVDTQYF. The CDR3 nucleotides are TGTGCCAGCAGCTTAATAGGGACTAGCGGGAAGGTGGATACGCAGTATTTT.